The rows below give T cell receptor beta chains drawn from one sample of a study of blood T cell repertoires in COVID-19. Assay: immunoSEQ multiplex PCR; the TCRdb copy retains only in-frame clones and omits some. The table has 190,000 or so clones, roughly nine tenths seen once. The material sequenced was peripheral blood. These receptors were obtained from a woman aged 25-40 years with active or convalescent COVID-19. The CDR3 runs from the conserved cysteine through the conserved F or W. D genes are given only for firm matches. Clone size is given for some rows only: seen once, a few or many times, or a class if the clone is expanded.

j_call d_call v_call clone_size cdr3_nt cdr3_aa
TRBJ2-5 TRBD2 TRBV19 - TGTGCCAGTAGTGTGGATAGCGGGAGCGGAGAGACCCAGTACTTC CASSVDSGSGETQYF
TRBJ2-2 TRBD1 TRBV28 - TGTGCCAGCAGACCTAGCGGACAGGGGGTTCGGCTGTTTTTT CASRPSGQGVRLFF
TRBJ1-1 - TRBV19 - TGTGCCAGTAGTATGGGGAGGACTGAAGCTTTCTTT CASSMGRTEAFF
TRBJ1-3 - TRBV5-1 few TGCGCCAGCAGGTTGGAGAGCTCTGGAAACACCATATATTTT CASRLESSGNTIYF
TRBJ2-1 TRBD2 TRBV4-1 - TGCGCCAGCAGCCGATTATTTACTAGCGCCTACAATGAGCAGTTCTTC CASSRLFTSAYNEQFF
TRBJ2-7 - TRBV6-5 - TGTGCCAGCAGGTCCCGGGTCTCAACCTACGAGCAGTACTTC CASRSRVSTYEQYF
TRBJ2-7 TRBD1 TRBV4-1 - TGCGCCAGCAGCCCAAGGGACAGGGCGGGGGAGCAGTACTTC CASSPRDRAGEQYF
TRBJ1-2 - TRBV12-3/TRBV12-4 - TGTGCCAGTTCGGGGTTGTATGGCTACACCTTC CASSGLYGYTF
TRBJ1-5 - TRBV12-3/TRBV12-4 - TGTGCCAGCAGTGGAGGGAATCAGCCCCAGCATTTT CASSGGNQPQHF
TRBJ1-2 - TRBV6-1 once TGTGCCAGCAGTGAACTCACAGATGGCTACACCTTC CASSELTDGYTF
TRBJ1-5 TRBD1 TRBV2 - TGTGCCAGCAGGGAACAGGGGGCAGGTGTCAATCAGCCCCAGCATTTT CASREQGAGVNQPQHF
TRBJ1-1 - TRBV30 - TGTGCCTGGAGTGTACTGGGGCAGGGGATGAACACTGAAGCTTTCTTT CAWSVLGQGMNTEAFF
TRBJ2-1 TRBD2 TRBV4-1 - TGCGCCAGCAGCCAATATTCTAGCGGGGGCCTCTATTACAATGAGCAGTTCTTC CASSQYSSGGLYYNEQFF
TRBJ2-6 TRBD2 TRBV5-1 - TGCGCCAGCAGCTTGGCCTTTTCTAGCGGGACTGGGGCCAACGTCCTGACTTTC CASSLAFSSGTGANVLTF
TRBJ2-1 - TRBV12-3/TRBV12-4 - TGTGCCAGCAGTGGGATCGGGATCCATGAGCAGTTCTTC CASSGIGIHEQFF
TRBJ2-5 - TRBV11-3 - TGTGCCAGCAGCTTAGGGGTCCAGGGAGGAGGGACCCAGTACTTC CASSLGVQGGGTQYF
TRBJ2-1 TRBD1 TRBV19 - TGTGCCAGTAGTATGGACAGGGGGGATTACAATGAGCAGTTCTTC CASSMDRGDYNEQFF